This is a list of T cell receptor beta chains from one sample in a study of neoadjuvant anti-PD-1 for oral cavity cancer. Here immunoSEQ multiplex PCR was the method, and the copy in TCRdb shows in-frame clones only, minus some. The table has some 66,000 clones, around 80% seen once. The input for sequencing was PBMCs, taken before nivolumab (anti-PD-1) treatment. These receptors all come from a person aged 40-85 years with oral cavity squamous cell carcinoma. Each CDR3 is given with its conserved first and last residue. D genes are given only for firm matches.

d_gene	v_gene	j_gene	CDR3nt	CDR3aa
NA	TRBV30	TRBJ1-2	TGTGCCTGGATTCCCAGGGCGAGTTACTATGGCTACACCTTC	CAWIPRASYYGYTF
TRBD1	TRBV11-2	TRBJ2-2	TGTGCCAGCAGCTTAGCGGGACAGAGGGCGAACACCGGGGAGCTGTTTTTT	CASSLAGQRANTGELFF
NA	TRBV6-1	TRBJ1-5	TGTGCCAGCAGTGAAGAGGGGAGAAATCAGCCCCAGCATTTT	CASSEEGRNQPQHF
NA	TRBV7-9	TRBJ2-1	TGTGCCAGCAGCTTAGCTTCGGCGGGGGCCGCCTACAATGAGCAGTTCTTC	CASSLASAGAAYNEQFF
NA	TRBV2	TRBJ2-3	TGTGCCAGCACCGTCCGGGGCCGGGGAACAGATACGCAGTATTTT	CASTVRGRGTDTQYF
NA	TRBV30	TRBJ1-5	TGTGCCTGGAGTGTCACAGGCAATCAGCCCCAGCATTTT	CAWSVTGNQPQHF
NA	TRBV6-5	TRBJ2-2	TGTGCCAGCAGTTACTCGAGCGGTGAGGGGACCGGGGAGCTGTTTTTT	CASSYSSGEGTGELFF
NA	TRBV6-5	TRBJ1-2	TGTGCCAGCAGTTACACAACCCAGGGACGCTACACCTTC	CASSYTTQGRYTF
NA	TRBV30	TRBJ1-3	TGTGCCTGGGGTTCTGGAAACACCATATATTTT	CAWGSGNTIYF
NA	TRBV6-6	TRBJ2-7	TGTGCCAGCAGTTACTCTTTCCCAGGGTACGAGCAGTACTTC	CASSYSFPGYEQYF